A single sample is the source of the 2 T cell receptor beta chains below, sequenced in a study of identical twins. One entry per CDR3 protein, called by TCRdb with MiXCR from the 5' RACE reads. The table has 200,000 to 250,000 distinct CDR3 sequences, about 7.5% seen once. In addition, the sample was reused for a study of yellow fever vaccine responses in identical twins.

The source material was memory (CD45RO+) T cells sorted from blood. Every receptor here comes from a woman aged 18-29 years in good health.

This clonotype was detected many times. The rearrangement uses TRBV7-9 and TRBJ2-4, with 13 bases that match TRBD2. This CDR3 is built from 17 residues. Germline lookup yields CDR1 SEHNR and CDR2 FQNEAQ (reference sequence). The V gene end was trimmed by 5 bases and the J gene end by 7 bases; junction bases not matched to a gene: 11. The CDR3 sequence is CASSPMTSGGTANIQYF. The CDR3 nucleotides are TGTGCCAGCAGCCCCATGACTAGCGGGGGGACAGCGAACATTCAGTACTTC.

This chain connects TRBV7-9 to TRBJ2-2; D is unresolved. Germline V gives CDR1 SEHNR, CDR2 FQNEAQ (reference sequence). Deletions cut 0 bases from V and 4 bases from J, with 12 bases between. The CDR3 runs to 16 residues. This chain's CDR3 is CASSLAGPTITGELFF. CDR3 bases: TGTGCCAGCAGCTTAGCCGGGCCGACAATCACCGGGGAGCTGTTTTTT.